The present entry profiles one TCR beta chain with its context. Germline CDR1 MGHRA, CDR2 YSYEKL. The V gene lost 3 bases and the J gene lost 4 bases, with 15 bases spanning the gap. This CDR3 has 16 amino acids. The data were obtained in a study of blood T cell repertoires in COVID-19. The method was immunoSEQ multiplex PCR; TCRdb's version includes in-frame clones alone and lacks a portion of them. The sample lists around 150,000 clones, approximately 89% seen once, with about 10% in the top ten. The receptor was derived from a man in his fifties or sixties with active or convalescent COVID-19. The V gene is TRBV4-1, the J gene TRBJ2-2, with D tentatively TRBD1 (6 bases). Material: peripheral blood. CDR3 nucleotide sequence: TGCGCCAGCAGCCACCAAGCAGGGGATCCCACCGGGGAGCTGTTTTTT. Protein sequence: CASSHQAGDPTGELFF.